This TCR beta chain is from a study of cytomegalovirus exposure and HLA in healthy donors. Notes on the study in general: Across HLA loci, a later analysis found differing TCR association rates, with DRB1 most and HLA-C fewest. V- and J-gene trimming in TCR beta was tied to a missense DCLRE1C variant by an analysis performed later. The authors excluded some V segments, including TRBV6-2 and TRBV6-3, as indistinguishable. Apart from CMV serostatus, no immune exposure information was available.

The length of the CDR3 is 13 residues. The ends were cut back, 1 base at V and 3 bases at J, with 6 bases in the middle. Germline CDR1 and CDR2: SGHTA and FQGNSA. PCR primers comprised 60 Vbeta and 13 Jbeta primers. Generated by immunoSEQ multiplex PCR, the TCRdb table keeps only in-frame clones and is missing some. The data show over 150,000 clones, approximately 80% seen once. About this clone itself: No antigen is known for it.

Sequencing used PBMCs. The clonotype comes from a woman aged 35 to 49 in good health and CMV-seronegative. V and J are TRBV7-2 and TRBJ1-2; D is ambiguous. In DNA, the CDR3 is TGTGCCAGCAGCTTAGACGGGGACTATGGCTACACCTTC. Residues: CASSLDGDYGYTF.